The present entry profiles one TCR beta chain with its context. Its target is not known. The data were obtained in a study of cytomegalovirus exposure and HLA in healthy donors. Findings and caveats of the study: Despite most TCR sequences being rare, some public TCRs occurred in many donors.

Both 60 Vbeta primers and 13 Jbeta primers went into the PCR. Assay used: immunoSEQ multiplex PCR; TCRdb lists only in-frame clones, some missing. The sample yields about 50,000 clones, around three quarters seen once. V was clipped by 5 bases and J by 10 bases, with 18 bases between them. Germline values: CDR1 MNHEY, CDR2 SVGAGI. The CDR3 totals 15 residues. Sequenced sample: PBMCs. The gene calls are TRBV6-5 and TRBJ1-6; D is perhaps TRBD1 (5 bases). This sequence was found in a man younger than 45 in good health and CMV-seropositive. The CDR3: CASSAKSGAGSPLHF. CDR3 nucleotide sequence: TGTGCCAGCAGTGCTAAAAGTGGGGCAGGGTCACCCCTCCACTTT.